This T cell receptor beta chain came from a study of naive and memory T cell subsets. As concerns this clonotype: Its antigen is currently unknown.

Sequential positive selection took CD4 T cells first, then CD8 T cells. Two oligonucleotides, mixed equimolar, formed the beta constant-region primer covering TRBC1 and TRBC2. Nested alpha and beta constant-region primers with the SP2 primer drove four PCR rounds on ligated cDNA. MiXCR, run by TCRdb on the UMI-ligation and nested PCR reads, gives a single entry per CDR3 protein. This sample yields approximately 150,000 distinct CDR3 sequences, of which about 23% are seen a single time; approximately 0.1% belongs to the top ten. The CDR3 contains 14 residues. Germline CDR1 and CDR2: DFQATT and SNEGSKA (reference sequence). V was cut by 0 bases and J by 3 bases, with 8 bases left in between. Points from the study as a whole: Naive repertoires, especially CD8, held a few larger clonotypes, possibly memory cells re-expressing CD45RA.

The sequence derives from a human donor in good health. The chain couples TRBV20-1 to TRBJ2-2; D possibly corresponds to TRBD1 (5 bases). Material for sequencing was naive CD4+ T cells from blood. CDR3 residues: CSARDSGHTGELFF. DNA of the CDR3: TGCAGTGCTAGAGATTCAGGGCACACCGGGGAGCTGTTTTTT.